This T cell receptor (beta chain) was identified during a study of T cell changes during pregnancy in multiple sclerosis (dated by TCRdb to between 2018 and 2020). For the wider study: The study examined how the T cell repertoire changed over the course of pregnancy in women with multiple sclerosis.

The CDR3 goes from the cysteine to the phenylalanine over 12 residues. Only the CDR3 region is kept as DNA, spanning 36 bases read in frame from base 1. CDR1 and CDR2, per the germline V gene (reference sequence), are SEHNR and FQNEAQ. V is cut by 7 bases and J by 14 bases, and the space between the germline ends is 15 bases. This clone was counted between two and nine times. Its antigen is currently not known. Base qualities are missing; no much larger clone stands one base away. The protocol used for the library was the immunoSEQ multiplex PCR assay. TCRdb took over this immuneACCESS table, retaining in-frame rearrangements with V and J assigned. Such tables are incomplete; in checked studies, under half of the missing clones stem from an unresolved V gene, and the remainder is unexplained. The sample table records 75,000 to 95,000 clones; 91% of these occur just once. The ten biggest clones cover around 0.93% of the sample.

This sequence originates from a female donor with multiple sclerosis, enrolled in a pregnancy study. The chain links TRBV7-9 with TRBJ1-6, with an unclear D gene assignment. The source material was peripheral blood, sampled before pregnancy. In nucleotide form, the sequence is TGTGCCAGCAACCTAGGCAGTACGGCCCTCCACTTT. It translates as CASNLGSTALHF.